This entry lists 12 T cell receptor beta chains sequenced from one sample in a study of a mutant IDH1 vaccine in newly diagnosed glioma. Time point of the sample: baseline, week 1 (first vaccination visit). The treatment denotes: pre-vaccination baseline after standard-of-care therapy. TCRdb keeps only in-frame clones here, not all; method: immunoSEQ multiplex PCR. The table shows roughly 25,000 clones, with approximately 90% occurring only once. The specimen was PBMCs, collected from a glioma patient treated with radiotherapy, temozolomide or both. The origin of the receptors is a young man with glioma.

This sequence joins TRBV25-1 and TRBJ1-6; D is ambiguous. This CDR3 has 14 amino acids. Germline lookup yields CDR1 MGHDK and CDR2 SYGVNS. V lost 5 bases, J lost 8 bases, and 13 bases lay in between. CDR3 nucleotide sequence: TGTGCCAGCAGTATTACAGCTACTGATTCACCCCTCCACTTT. It is translated as CASSITATDSPLHF.

The V gene is TRBV7-9, the J gene TRBJ1-6, with D perhaps matching TRBD1 (5 bases). The CDR3 loop spans 14 amino acids. CDR1 is SEHNR and CDR2 is FQNEAQ in the germline V gene (reference sequence). With 3 bases removed from V and 11 bases from J, the gap between germline ends came to 14 bases. DNA for the CDR3: TGTGCCAGCAGCTTTGGGACTTATAACCCACCCCTCCACTTT. As protein: CASSFGTYNPPLHF.

CDR3 coding DNA: TGTGCCAGCAGCTCTACCAGCTCCTACAATGAGCAGTTCTTC. Amino acid sequence: CASSSTSSYNEQFF. The V gene is TRBV11-3, the J gene TRBJ2-1; D not certain. Germline V gene sequence: CDR1 SGHNT, CDR2 YENEEA. V was cut by 4 bases and J by 0 bases, with 7 bases left in between. This CDR3 is built from 14 residues.

This clone was recorded only once. V usage is TRBV7-9 and J usage is TRBJ2-1; D is uncertain. CDR3 length: 13 amino acids. V dropped 5 bases and J dropped 2 bases, with 7 bases sitting between them. The V gene's germline CDR1 is SEHNR and CDR2 FQNEAQ (reference sequence). The CDR3 nucleotides read TGTGCCAGCAGCGCTCGAACCTACAATGAGCAGTTCTTC. Its translation is CASSARTYNEQFF.

J is TRBJ1-1 and V is TRBV18; D remains ambiguous. Germline values: CDR1 KGHSH, CDR2 LQKENI. The CDR3 is 14 amino acids. V was shortened by 5 bases and J by 5 bases, with 15 bases between the two germline ends. The CDR3 reads CASSVTVRETEAFF. Here the CDR3 DNA reads TGTGCCAGCTCAGTTACAGTGAGAGAGACTGAAGCTTTCTTT.

This CDR3 is CASSPVTGGIYEQYF. The CDR3 nucleotides are TGTGCCAGCAGCCCCGTGACAGGGGGCATTTACGAGCAGTACTTC. The chain is built from TRBV27 and TRBJ2-7; 10 nucleotides align to TRBD1. The CDR3 covers 15 residues. V lost 6 bases, J lost 4 bases, and 9 bases stayed unmatched. Per germline, CDR1 MNHEY and CDR2 SMNVEV (reference sequence).

CDR3 amino acids: CASSQERRELTDTQYF. The DNA for the CDR3 is TGCGCCAGCAGCCAAGAACGGCGGGAGCTTACAGATACGCAGTATTTT. The chain has TRBV4-1 and TRBJ2-3; 7 bases are shared with TRBD2. CDR3 size: 16 residues. The ends lost 0 bases at V and 3 bases at J; junction bases unmatched: 6. CDR1 and CDR2 from the germline V gene are MGHRA and YSYEKL.

In the case of this clone: The same CDR3 arises from other DNA sequences in this sample as well. The V gene is TRBV20-1, the J gene TRBJ2-1, with unresolved D. This CDR3 is built from 11 residues. In germline, CDR1 is DFQATT, CDR2 SNEGSKA (reference sequence). The V end was cut by 0 bases, the J end by 5 bases, with 2 bases between. This chain's CDR3 is CSAREDNEQFF. The DNA of the CDR3 is TGCAGTGCTAGAGAGGACAATGAGCAGTTCTTC.

V and J are TRBV11-2 and TRBJ2-3; D is perhaps TRBD2 (6 bases). Germline-derived CDR1 and CDR2 are SGHAT and FQNNGV. The V end lost 0 bases, the J end lost 8 bases, and 6 bases lay between the germline ends. The CDR3 has 12 residues. The CDR3 DNA reads as TGTGCCAGCAGCTTAGACGGGGGTACGCAGTATTTT. Its protein is CASSLDGGTQYF.

This chain connects TRBV5-6 to TRBJ1-2, with TRBD1 as a possible D gene (5 bases). The CDR3 loop spans 14 amino acids. Germline V gene sequence: CDR1 SGHDT, CDR2 YYEEEE. Trimming shortened V by 4 bases and J by 4 bases, and 14 bases separated the two germline ends. CDR3 loop: CASSPEEGRYGYTF. The CDR3 nucleotides are TGTGCCAGCAGCCCCGAGGAGGGGCGCTATGGCTACACCTTC.

The chain carries TRBV11-2 and TRBJ2-7, with TRBD2 matching 7 bases. The germline CDR1 and CDR2 sequences are SGHAT and FQNNGV. V was clipped by 3 bases and J by 2 bases; unmatched bases: 4. CDR3 size: 14 residues. The CDR3 coding sequence is TGTGCCAGCAGCTTGGGGGGGACTACCTACGAGCAGTACTTC. This encodes CASSLGGTTYEQYF.

Comment on this clone: The junction shows a germline mismatch at one end, possibly a read error. The gene calls are TRBV15 and TRBJ2-1; D ambiguous. Germline V gene data show CDR1 as LNHNV and CDR2 as YYDKDF (reference sequence). The length of the CDR3 is 12 residues. DNA of the CDR3: TGTGCCACCAGCCGCTCTACTACGGTGGTGATCTTC. Protein sequence: CATSRSTTVVIF.